This T cell receptor beta chain was found in a study of PD-L1 blockade in urothelial cancer. For the study at large: Males with bladder-origin urothelial cancer constituted about nine tenths of the roughly 30 patients.

This table comes from immunoSEQ multiplex PCR, and its TCRdb copy is limited to in-frame clones, with some not included. The data hold tens of thousands of clones, with 70% to 90% observed a single time. The time point is: pretreatment peripheral blood. Patients had urothelial carcinoma that was locally advanced or metastatic. On this clone itself: Its antigen is as yet unknown.

CDR1 is SGHVS and CDR2 is FQNEAQ in the germline V gene. The CDR3 spans 15 residues. The germline V and J ends were trimmed by 0 bases and 4 bases, with 13 bases remaining between them. Study observations and caveats: The study found that durable-benefit patients expanded tumor-associated blood clones more at 3 weeks.

The starting material was PBMCs, obtained around atezolizumab (anti-PD-L1) treatment. The rearrangement uses TRBV7-8 and TRBJ2-7; D is uncertain. The sequence was collected from a man aged 35-49 years with urothelial cancer. The CDR3 loop reads CASSLAGVARYEQYF. CDR3 DNA: TGTGCCAGCAGCTTAGCGGGTGTTGCGAGGTACGAGCAGTACTTC.